The 23 T cell receptor beta chains below come from one sample, sequenced in a study of T cells in Graves' hyperthyroidism and ophthalmopathy. TCR beta CDR3 sequences were amplified from RNA transcripts. During a first-round RT-PCR of the TCR CDR3, the HTBI primer set was used. MiXCR, run by TCRdb on the multiplex PCR reads, gives a single entry per CDR3 protein. The sample yields roughly 380,000 distinct CDR3 sequences, 13% seen once. The sequencing sample was made of blood. These receptors originate from a man aged 25-45 years with Graves' hyperthyroidism that later progressed to Graves' ophthalmopathy.

The chain employs TRBV5-6 and TRBJ2-2; possible D gene TRBD1, 6 bases. The V gene's germline CDR1 is SGHDT and CDR2 YYEEEE. The CDR3 length is 15 residues. The V end lost 4 bases, the J end lost 1 base, and 11 bases lay between the germline ends. CDR3 sequence: CASSVTGQNTGELFF. CDR3 in DNA: TGTGCCAGCAGCGTGACAGGCCAGAACACCGGGGAGCTGTTTTTT.

This clonotype occurred a few times. V and J are TRBV20-1 and TRBJ1-6, with 9 bases matching TRBD1. CDR1 and CDR2 from the germline V gene are DFQATT and SNEGSKA (reference sequence). The CDR3 is 18 residues long. V lost 3 bases to trimming and J lost 7 bases; unmatched junction nucleotides: 16. The CDR3 protein is CSARGGQGVGFRNSPLHF. In nucleotides, the CDR3 is TGCAGTGCTAGGGGGGGACAGGGAGTGGGATTCAGGAATTCACCCCTCCACTTT.

The chain employs TRBV5-4 and TRBJ2-5; 7 nucleotides line up with TRBD1. The CDR3 has 20 residues. V dropped 3 bases and J dropped 5; count of bases not matched to a gene: 25. Germline CDR1 SGHNT, CDR2 YYREEE (reference sequence). CDR3 in DNA: TGTGCCAGCAGCTCCACGGTCTACGTATACGATACAGGGGCGGGCGAGACCCAGTACTTC. Translated: CASSSTVYVYDTGAGETQYF. The variable domain in full, completed from reference TRBV5-4 and TRBJ2-5, reads ETGVTQSPTHLIKTRGQQVTLRCSSQSGHNTVSWYQQALGQGPQFIFQYYREEENGRGNFPPRFSGLQFPNYSSELNVNALELDDSALYLCASSSTVYVYDTGAGETQYFGPGTRLLVL.

The chain uses TRBV6-1 and TRBJ1-5, with 7 nucleotides matching TRBD1. CDR1 is MNHNS and CDR2 is SASEGT in the germline V gene. The V gene end was trimmed by 5 bases and the J gene end by 7 bases; junction bases not matched to a gene: 8. There are 14 residues in the CDR3. This CDR3 is CASSRAQGIQPQHF. In nucleotides, the CDR3 is TGTGCCAGCAGTAGGGCACAGGGGATACAGCCCCAGCATTTT.

The chain uses TRBV2 and TRBJ2-7; weak D call: TRBD2 (6 bases). Per the germline V gene, CDR1 is SNHLY and CDR2 is FYNNEI. V shed 6 bases and J shed 3 bases, with 15 bases lying between them. The CDR3 runs to 14 residues. CDR3 loop: CASSARDSIYEQYF. The CDR3 DNA is TGTGCCAGCAGCGCGCGGGACTCAATCTACGAGCAGTACTTC. The variable domain in full, with the rest retrieved from reference TRBV2 and TRBJ2-7, is EPEVTQTPSHQVTQMGQEVILRCVPISNHLYFYWYRQILGQKVEFLVSFYNNEISEKSEIFDDQFSVERPDGSNFTLKIRSTKLEDSAMYFCASSARDSIYEQYFGPGTRLTVT.

This chain connects TRBV7-9 to TRBJ2-1; TRBD2 matches at 10 bases. The CDR3 has 16 residues. The junction had 15 bases not matched to a gene; V was cut back by 7 bases and J by 9 bases. CDR1 and CDR2 from the germline V gene are SEHNR and FQNEAQ (reference sequence). CDR3 residues: CASTPGPTSGVGEQFF. The CDR3 DNA sequence: TGTGCCAGCACCCCCGGGCCCACTAGCGGGGTCGGTGAGCAGTTCTTC.

In its sample, this clonotype was seen many times. V usage is TRBV7-9 and J usage is TRBJ2-7; 7 positions match TRBD1. The germline V gene has CDR1 SEHNR and CDR2 FQNEAQ (reference sequence). Trimming took 2 bases from V and 5 from J; bases not matched to a gene: 6. The CDR3 consists of 14 residues. CDR3 loop: CASSLNRGSNEQYF. The CDR3, as DNA: TGTGCCAGCAGCTTAAACAGGGGTTCTAACGAGCAGTACTTC.

This clonotype appeared a few times. The chain carries TRBV6-1 and TRBJ1-2; no clear D gene. Trimming cost V 6 bases and J 4 bases, with 9 bases left between them. The CDR3 extends over 12 amino acids. The germline V gene encodes CDR1 MNHNS and CDR2 SASEGT. CDR3 DNA sequence: TGTGCCAGCAGCGCTTTCCGCTATGGCTACACCTTC. Translation gives CASSAFRYGYTF.

J is TRBJ1-6 and V is TRBV4-1, with 10 bases lining up with TRBD1. CDR1 is MGHRA and CDR2 is YSYEKL in the germline V gene. Trimming removed 1 base from V and 8 bases from J; junction bases left unmatched: 2. The CDR3 contains 15 residues. As DNA, the CDR3 is TGCGCCAGCAGCCAAGGACAGGGGGCGTATTCACCCCTCCACTTT. It codes for CASSQGQGAYSPLHF.

The table lists this clonotype with many counts. The chain combines TRBV11-2 with TRBJ2-7; 7 nucleotides line up with TRBD1. There are 14 residues in the CDR3. V gave up 1 base and J gave up 6 bases; unmatched junction bases: 6. Germline-derived CDR1 and CDR2 are SGHAT and FQNNGV. The CDR3 loop is CASSLGAGGSEQYF. The DNA for the CDR3 is TGTGCCAGCAGCTTAGGCGCAGGGGGAAGCGAGCAGTACTTC. The full variable domain, rest sourced from reference TRBV11-2 and TRBJ2-7, is EAGVAQSPRYKIIEKRQSVAFWCNPISGHATLYWYQQILGQGPKLLIQFQNNGVVDDSQLPKDRFSAERLKGVDSTLKIQPAKLEDSAVYLCASSLGAGGSEQYFGPGTRLTVT.

The sample holds many counts of this clonotype. The gene calls are TRBV12-3 or TRBV12-4 and TRBJ2-5; 12 nucleotides agree with TRBD2. The V segment lost 10 bases and the J segment 1 base; nucleotides outside the gene matches: 4. The CDR3 is 14 residues long. As DNA, the CDR3 is TGTGCCATTTCGACTAGCGGGGGCCAAGAGACCCAGTACTTC. It translates to CAISTSGGQETQYF.

V and J are TRBV7-9 and TRBJ2-1; 12 nucleotides line up with TRBD1. The CDR3 has 16 residues. Germline CDR1 and CDR2: SEHNR and FQNEAQ (reference sequence). Losses at the gene ends were 2 bases for V and 5 bases for J; bases not matched to a gene: 4. As DNA, the CDR3 is TGTGCCAGCAGCTTACCGGGACAGGGGGCCGACAATGAGCAGTTCTTC. Its translation is CASSLPGQGADNEQFF.

This clonotype was detected ten times or more. The chain has TRBV28 and TRBJ2-7, with 10 positions matching TRBD1. From germline, CDR1 is MDHEN and CDR2 SYDVKM. There are 17 residues in the CDR3. J was trimmed by 0 bases and V by 2 bases; bases with no gene match: 7. CDR3 bases: TGTGCCAGCAGTTTACCCCCTGGGACAGGGGCCTCCTACGAGCAGTACTTC. Its protein is CASSLPPGTGASYEQYF. The full variable domain, rest sourced from reference TRBV28 and TRBJ2-7, is DVKVTQSSRYLVKRTGEKVFLECVQDMDHENMFWYRQDPGLGLRLIYFSYDVKMKEKGDIPEGYSVSREKKERFSLILESASTNQTSMYLCASSLPPGTGASYEQYFGPGTRLTVT.

The table lists this clonotype with many counts. The chain combines TRBV6-1 with TRBJ1-5; TRBD1 matches at 7 bases. The ends lost 7 bases at V and 0 bases at J; junction bases unmatched: 18. CDR1 and CDR2 from the germline V gene are MNHNS and SASEGT. The CDR3 has 19 amino acids. The CDR3 bases are TGTGCCAGCAAGTCTTGGGTCGGGACAGAGATATATAGCAATCAGCCCCAGCATTTT. This codes for CASKSWVGTEIYSNQPQHF.

This clonotype was seen many times. In DNA form, the CDR3 reads TGCAGTGCTCGGACTAGAACCAGCTCCTACGAGCAGTACTTC. It encodes CSARTRTSSYEQYF. J is TRBJ2-7 and V is TRBV20-1, with 7 bases identical to TRBD2. The junction had 7 bases not matched to a gene; V was cut back by 5 bases and J by 0 bases. This CDR3 spans 14 amino acids. Germline CDR1 is DFQATT and CDR2 is SNEGSKA (reference sequence).

Only a few counts were recorded for this clonotype. V is TRBV9 and J is TRBJ2-5, with 9 nucleotides matching TRBD2. This CDR3 has 15 amino acids. Unmatched junction bases numbered 6, after V lost 3 bases and J lost 3 bases. In germline, CDR1 is SGDLS, CDR2 YYNGEE. The CDR3 is CASSALAGAKETQYF. In DNA form, the CDR3 reads TGTGCCAGCAGCGCGTTAGCGGGGGCAAAAGAGACCCAGTACTTC.

This clonotype was detected many times. V is TRBV2 and J is TRBJ1-2, with 9 bases matching TRBD1. The V gene end was trimmed by 4 bases and the J gene end by 4 bases; junction bases not matched to a gene: 4. Per the germline V gene, CDR1 is SNHLY and CDR2 is FYNNEI. CDR3 length: 14 residues. DNA of the CDR3: TGTGCCAGCAGTGTCACAGGGGGCGGCTATGGCTACACCTTC. Protein product: CASSVTGGGYGYTF.

This clonotype was recorded a few times. The CDR3, as DNA: TGTGCCAGCAGCATTACGGCCCCGCGGGGACGGGACACCTATAATTCACCCCTCCACTTT. Protein: CASSITAPRGRDTYNSPLHF. The rearrangement joins TRBV13 to TRBJ1-6, with D perhaps matching TRBD1 (6 bases). Between the trimmed V and J ends, which lost 5 bases and 2 bases, there was a span of 25 bases. This CDR3 is built from 20 residues. CDR1 is PRHDT, CDR2 FYEKMQ, per germline (reference sequence).

The sample holds a few counts of this clonotype. J is TRBJ1-1 and V is TRBV7-9; 12 bases fit TRBD1. With 4 bases clipped from V and 12 bases from J, the junction kept 3 bases outside the gene matches. The CDR3 is 12 residues long. Germline V gene sequence: CDR1 SEHNR, CDR2 FQNEAQ (reference sequence). CDR3 sequence (DNA): TGTGCCAGCAGCTCGGGACAGGGGGCTTCTTTCTTT. It yields the protein CASSSGQGASFF.

This clonotype was found a few times. Being one base from a much bigger clone, this may be a read error. The rearrangement links TRBV7-9 to TRBJ2-7; no clear D. The V gene lost 8 bases and the J gene lost 3 bases, with 8 bases spanning the gap. This CDR3 has 11 residues. Germline CDR1 reads SEHNR; CDR2 reads FQNEAQ (reference sequence). The CDR3 spells CASAGDYEQYF. The CDR3 bases are TGTGCCAGCGCCGGAGACTACGAGCAGTACTTC.

As for this clonotype: This could be a read error, since a much larger clone is one nucleotide away. This chain uses TRBV24-1 with TRBJ1-1; D perhaps matches TRBD1 (5 bases). CDR1 is KGHDR and CDR2 is SFDVKD in the germline V gene. V was clipped by 9 bases and J by 0 bases, with 22 bases between them. The CDR3 loop spans 17 amino acids. DNA for the CDR3: TGTGCCACCTACCCAAAGGGACCGATTAACCTGAACACTGAAGCTTTCTTT. Translation: CATYPKGPINLNTEAFF.

This clonotype was counted only a few times. The genes are TRBV9 and TRBJ2-3; 9 bases are shared with TRBD2. Trimming removed 0 bases from V and 1 base from J; junction bases left unmatched: 3. Looked up from germline, CDR1 is SGDLS and CDR2 is YYNGEE. This CDR3 region has 16 residues. DNA of the CDR3: TGTGCCAGCAGCGTAGATGCGGGGGGGCGCACAGATACGCAGTATTTT. The encoded protein is CASSVDAGGRTDTQYF.

This clonotype was observed a few times. The chain links TRBV20-1 to TRBJ2-3; maybe TRBD2 (6 bases). Germline loops: CDR1 DFQATT, CDR2 SNEGSKA (reference sequence). This CDR3 is built from 16 residues. The V end was cut by 0 bases, the J end by 2 bases, with 15 bases between. CDR3 sequence (DNA): TGCAGTGCTAGAGAGCCGCGGCGGGGTTACACAGATACGCAGTATTTT. Protein: CSAREPRRGYTDTQYF.